This TCR beta chain was recovered during a study of cytomegalovirus exposure and HLA in healthy donors (dated by TCRdb to 2017 to 2019). With regard to the full study: According to an earlier analysis of around 600 of the donors, about 170 million T cells yielded over 90 million unique TCR beta sequences and 276 Gb of sequence data. An early release that covered about 600 HLA-typed donors contained around 300 gigabases of sequencing data and around 85 million unique TCR sequences. Of the roughly 400 genotyped donors, 81% fell in the genetic ancestry cluster associated with self-reported Caucasian donors. The study was designed to test whether signatures of past pathogen exposure could be identified by cataloging public T cell receptors. The study profiled the T cell repertoires of some 610 subjects by immunosequencing and related them to cytomegalovirus serostatus. Besides the first cohort of more than 650 subjects, a separate validation cohort made up of over a hundred different subjects was used. High-throughput TCR immunosequencing, statistical association of individual TCRs with disease status, and machine learning were combined to predict cytomegalovirus infection status. A later analysis re-examined previously published TCR beta repertoires from 610 or so donors and added high-resolution HLA genotyping to investigate patterns of TCR occurrence. The later analysis used no new phenotypic data to find candidate immune exposures, relying instead on TCR beta sequences and their occurrence across donors. An earlier analysis of several hundred of the donors used high-throughput TCR beta sequencing to judge whether each TCR beta V gene segment behaved as functional or pseudogenic. Donor age, sex, ethnicity and CMV serostatus were compiled together with the repertoire data. In a later genetic analysis, genome-wide SNP genotypes for about 65% of the 666 donors were used, and that subset was treated as a discovery cohort. Every discovery cohort repertoire had been produced on one sequencing platform. HLA typing covered class I and class II loci at four-digit resolution. Typing coverage varied by locus: roughly 620-630 donors for A, B, C, DRB1 and DQB1; roughly 520 for DQA1; over 600 for DPA1; fewer than 480 for DPB1. Roughly five DR-DQ haplotypes were handled as single units for association and clustering because linkage in the cohort was strong. Among some 400 genotyped donors of the cohort, an average of around 240,000 unique TCR beta nucleotide sequences was sequenced per donor, of which about 18% were non-productive.

In total, roughly 670 healthy bone marrow donors made up the cohort. At the time of sampling, all cohort members were nominally healthy, though unrecorded immune exposures were likely present. The donor was CMV seronegative and was included in the group of 352 seronegative cohort members. Every donor gave a peripheral blood sample, and the peripheral blood mononuclear cells from that sample were used for TCR beta sequencing. Genomic DNA extraction from the blood cell samples was performed with the Qiagen DNeasy Blood Extraction Kit. Beyond this particular receptor, the publication reports: The study gave a list of 150 to 200 TCR beta chains associated with cytomegalovirus. Sequencing depth was assumed to be roughly uniform across donors in the presence/absence analyses, though that assumption may not hold. An association between a missense DCLRE1C variant and V-gene and J-gene trimming of TCR beta chains was found in a later genetic analysis and replicated in an independent cohort. When HLA alleles, especially DR and DQ, strongly co-occurred, attributing TCR associations to individual alleles was difficult. Because HLA typing was missing for some donors at each locus, association tests included only the typed subset. The authors suggested that the approach could potentially be generalized to other disease states and immunological phenotypes. Most CMV-associated TCR beta chains appeared to be HLA-restricted in a later analysis, and the HLA associations seemed to be driven largely by CMV exposure. In an earlier analysis of some 550 of the donors, most TCR beta V segments were observed in productive rearrangements about 90% or about 30% of the time, broadly matching IMGT annotations. A further reported finding was that TCR beta sequences accurately predicted the HLA-A and HLA-B alleles for most subjects in the first cohort. A cluster of highly shared sequence variants was judged likely to represent a technical artifact of the sequencing pipeline. At a false discovery rate of 0.05, a later analysis linked some 17,000 TCR beta sequences to specific HLA alleles. The only immune exposure information available for the cohort was CMV serostatus. In a later analysis, several top co-occurrence clusters were reported to appear linked to parvovirus B19, influenza, CMV and Epstein-Barr virus. In a later analysis, the rate of TCR association differed among HLA loci, with DRB1 alleles having the most associated TCRs and HLA-C alleles having the fewest. A few of the identified cytomegalovirus-associated TCR beta chains were confirmed in vitro to be specific for cytomegalovirus antigens. According to a later genetic analysis, donors in an Asian-associated ancestry cluster had fewer N-insertions in productive TCRs than the approximately 670-donor mean. Correlated functional status among segregating V segments might reflect linkage disequilibrium, but an unknown experimental factor could not be ruled out. Some IMGT-functional V segments, including TRBV6-2 and TRBV6-3, could not be told apart with the 87-base-pair reads, so those segments were excluded. In a later analysis, HLA-associated TCR beta chains were found to be more clonally expanded and to have lower generation probabilities than equally common non-associated chains. Because counts were too low, roughly 18 rarely observed V segments, including chromosome 9 orphons, were left out of the earlier analysis of roughly 600 of the donors. The cohort was sequenced for TCR beta chains only, and without alpha or paired-chain data the features that could be detected were limited. Cytomegalovirus status was reported to be diagnosed by the classifier with high specificity and sensitivity in both the original and validation cohorts. Most TCR sequences were observed very rarely across donors, whereas some public TCRs were present in many individuals.

The CDR3 holds 14 amino acids from the cysteine to the phenylalanine. Only the CDR3 part of the read is kept: 42 bases, read in frame from the first base. Trimming costs V 6 bases and J 2 bases, and their ends lie 10 bases apart. Taken from the germline V gene, the CDR1 and CDR2 loops are MNHEY and SVGAGI. The library was produced with the immunoSEQ multiplex PCR assay. The multiplex PCR relied on a mix of 60 forward primers for TCR Vbeta segments and 13 reverse primers for TCR Jbeta segments. A multiplex PCR assay on genomic DNA amplified the CDR3 region of rearranged TCR beta genes. Amplified TCR beta libraries were sequenced as 87-base-pair reads on the Illumina HiSeq System. Under the source paper's analysis protocol: Across the 500 to 750 repertoires, a later analysis counted roughly 84 million unique TCR beta chains, 8.5 million to 12 million of which were shared by at least two donors. To remove PCR and sequencing errors, raw reads were error-corrected and collapsed into unique sequences using a nearest-neighbor algorithm that merged closely related sequences. V, D and J gene segments were assigned by aligning CDR3 sequences to IMGT reference sequences. For a sequence to be retained, at least a six-nucleotide match to both a V gene segment and a J gene segment was required. Rearrangements were classified as productive when the CDR3 lacked stop codons and remained in frame with V and J, and all other rearrangements were classified as non-productive. CDR3 was defined by IMGT convention, running from the second conserved V-encoded cysteine to the conserved J-encoded phenylalanine. In an earlier analysis of more than 550 of the donors, sequences lacking an unambiguous match to a single V gene segment were excluded. In an earlier analysis of 587 of the donors, a V segment was called functional when productive rearrangements were above 56.7%, and segregating when the standard deviation between donors exceeded 5%. To diagnose cytomegalovirus status from the catalog of TCR beta chain sequences, a statistical classification framework was built. A later analysis assigned V and J genes by comparing TCR nucleotide sequences with IMGT/GENE-DB human TR gene sequences. In a later analysis, CDR3 sequences and most-parsimonious VDJ recombination scenarios were assigned using the TCRdist pipeline. In a later analysis, every TCR beta chain was defined by the combination of its CDR3 amino acid sequence and its V-gene family, and reads without a unique V-gene family were dropped. A later analysis removed several hundred highly shared, low-generation-probability nucleotide sequences to deal with suspected cross-contamination and a sequencing artifact. A later analysis calculated a clonal expansion index for each public chain from normalized within-repertoire ranks of inferred template counts. In a later analysis, generation probabilities were computed with a VDJ recombination model fitted to out-of-frame rearrangements, and the resulting probabilities were checked against IGoR. A later analysis scored TCR-TCR, TCR-HLA and TCR-CMV co-occurrence with hypergeometric tests, applying a repertoire-size bias correction to TCR pairs. In a later analysis, false discovery rates were estimated by permuting HLA or CMV assignments 20 times. In a later analysis, co-occurring TCRs were grouped using DBSCAN, with TCRdist sequence similarity added in when clustering inside HLA-allele-positive subsets. Repertoires with fewer than 30,000 or more than 120,000 public chains, plus five repertoires with anomalous nucleotide sharing, were excluded from co-occurrence clustering. Held by TCRdb, this immuneACCESS table contains in-frame sequences only and omits some clones. Under half of the omission traces to an unresolved V gene where checked; the cause of the rest is unknown. The DNA gave D and trimming, while V, J and clone size come from that table. This sample's listing comprises 60,000 to 70,000 clones. About 16% of the sample is taken by the ten largest.

Of note for this clone: Its antigen is still unknown.

The clonotype was recovered from a boy aged 5-17 years in good health and CMV-seronegative. Recombination joined TRBV6-5 with TRBJ2-2; TRBD2 is a weak D gene call, 5 bases matching. Sequencing was performed on PBMCs. The base sequence is TGTGCCAGCAGCTGGACGGGAAACACCGGGGAGCTGTTTTTT. Its protein product is CASSWTGNTGELFF.